The rows below give T cell receptor beta chains drawn from one sample of a study of cytomegalovirus exposure and HLA in healthy donors. Here immunoSEQ multiplex PCR was the method, and the copy in TCRdb shows in-frame clones only, minus some. The profile shows about 110,000 clones, roughly 82% of them singletons. The sample was PBMCs. Every receptor here comes from a man aged 50-60 years in good health and CMV-seronegative. The CDR3 runs from the conserved cysteine through the conserved F or W. The size of a clone is reported for some rows only, either as once, few or many, or as a class for expanded clones.

>TRBV27|15|TRBJ2-5|.
CASSLSEGRRETQYF
>TRBV29-1|11|TRBJ1-2|once
CSALGGQGYTF
>TRBV2|22|TRBJ2-6|.
CASSESGYALLVSSSGANVLTF
>TRBV13|17|TRBJ2-3|.
CASSSRTSGAPTDTQYF
>TRBV20-1|11|TRBJ2-4|.
CSANRESIQYF
>TRBV2|14|TRBJ1-6|.
CASSMTGGESPLHF
>TRBV5-1|18|TRBJ2-1|few
CASSLATSGGASYNEQFF
>TRBV5-1|16|TRBJ2-1|.
CASSLGSTGFGVEQFF
>TRBV2|13|TRBJ1-2|once
CARSGTGVYGYTF
>TRBV7-9|18|TRBJ1-6|.
CASSLSGRDSFSNSPLHF
>TRBV18|16|TRBJ1-1|.
CASSPPRGGGNTEAFF
>TRBV15|13|TRBJ2-3|.
CATSNQGADTQYF
>TRBV7-9|15|TRBJ1-6|once
CASSFSNRDGSPLHF
>TRBV29-1|12|TRBJ1-1|.
CSVADGVPGAFF
>TRBV4-1|16|TRBJ2-4|.
CASSQGGRGIQNIQYF
>TRBV5-4|16|TRBJ2-1|.
CASSLVRVGGSNEQFF
>TRBV5-1|13|TRBJ1-1|.
CASSLWGRTEAFF
>TRBV27|13|TRBJ2-7|.
CASSFAGGYEQYF
>TRBV2|14|TRBJ1-2|.
CASRGQGVNYGYTF
>TRBV7-3|13|TRBJ2-3|.
CASSPPGVDTQYF
>TRBV6-1|15|TRBJ1-1|.
CASSEGGLPNTEAFF
>TRBV9|15|TRBJ1-6|.
CASSVDPTGNSPLHF
>TRBV28|13|TRBJ1-2|once
CASSLSGQSGYTF
>TRBV28|13|TRBJ1-1|.
CASSSRGTVEAFF
>TRBV18|13|TRBJ1-2|.
CASSLVSLDGYTF
>TRBV5-6|15|TRBJ1-5|.
CASSRSGVSNQPQHF
>TRBV7-6|16|TRBJ2-3|few
CASSLQAGPNTDTQYF
>TRBV7-8|14|TRBJ1-4|.
CASSSPGLSEKLFF
>TRBV5-6|16|TRBJ2-5|once
CASSVRSGHIQETQYF
>TRBV7-9|15|TRBJ1-4|.
CASSHSGTANEKLFF
>TRBV7-9|15|TRBJ1-5|.
CASSLGGQGHQPQHF